This T cell receptor beta chain was recovered during a study of regulatory T cells in long-lasting Graves disease. Study-wide results and caveats: Owing to a sample size that was small, accuracy may have been reduced. A greater number of public clonotypes (roughly 2,700) was shared by persistent patients than by new patients (about 890).

The time point here: persistent/refractory GD, antithyroid drugs over 5 years with positive TRAb. PBMC RNA was the source of the TCR library. This clonotype was observed at least ten times. Its antigen is not known. Libraries of TCR beta came from iRepertoire HTBI primers plus Arm-PCR of CDR3 regions. MiXCR, run by TCRdb on the multiplex PCR reads, gives a single entry per CDR3 protein. The table records approximately 380,000 distinct CDR3 sequences, more than 20% of them present only once. This sample comprised peripheral blood mononuclear cells (PBMCs), obtained when the disease was refractory, from a patient treated with antithyroid drugs. This clonotype originated in a female donor with Graves disease.

This chain's CDR3 is CASSPVRTGELFF. The CDR3 DNA reads TGTGCCAGCAGTCCCGTCCGGACCGGGGAGCTGTTTTTT. The chain has TRBV28 and TRBJ2-2; unclear D gene. Germline values: CDR1 MDHEN, CDR2 SYDVKM. The CDR3 has 13 amino acids. The V end lost 5 bases, the J end lost 5 bases, and 9 bases lay between the germline ends. The entire variable domain, with the rest obtained from reference TRBV28 and TRBJ2-2, is as follows: DVKVTQSSRYLVKRTGEKVFLECVQDMDHENMFWYRQDPGLGLRLIYFSYDVKMKEKGDIPEGYSVSREKKERFSLILESASTNQTSMYLCASSPVRTGELFFGEGSRLTVL.